This TCR beta chain was captured by sequencing in a study of CD8 T cells in ankylosing spondylitis. Germline-derived CDR1 and CDR2 are SGHRS and YFSETQ. The CDR3 runs to 15 residues. V lost 7 bases and J lost 4; bases outside the gene matches: 9. Libraries for TCR beta were made by quantitative 5'-RACE with molecular barcodes. TCRdb analysed the 5' RACE reads with MiXCR anew, one entry per CDR3 protein. The top ten clones hold approximately 3.5% of a sample with 450,000 to 550,000 distinct CDR3 sequences, approximately 5.3% of them seen once. This clonotype has ten or more counts. As yet, its antigen is unknown. The study, taken as a whole, reports: In ankylosing spondylitis patients, matched synovial fluid reportedly showed significant enrichment of disease-linked clones. Seemingly characteristic of ankylosing spondylitis blood was a TCR beta motif consisting of about 8 highly homologous variants. The authors found the disease-linked clones to be CD8+ and relatively rare in peripheral blood.

The TCR was taken from a male donor with ankylosing spondylitis. The sample consisted of blood, either unsorted or a sorted T cell fraction (not recorded which). The chain couples TRBV5-1 to TRBJ2-1; TRBD2 matches at 9 bases. The CDR3 here is CASGTPRGGYNEQFF. CDR3 sequence (DNA): TGCGCCAGCGGGACCCCGCGGGGGGGATACAATGAGCAGTTCTTC.